This T cell receptor beta chain was identified in a study of cytomegalovirus exposure and HLA in healthy donors. Study findings and constraints: After further analysis at a later stage, 17,000 or so TCR beta sequences were associated with HLA alleles at 0.05 false discovery rate. Several top significant clusters appeared, in a later analysis, to be linked to common viral pathogens. For TCR beta chains, V- and J-gene trimming was later linked to a missense DCLRE1C variant.

V lost 2 bases, J lost 6 bases, and 10 bases lay in between. The CDR3 runs 13 residues. Germline CDR1 and CDR2: MDHEN and SYDVKM. The PCR used 60 Vbeta and 13 Jbeta primers. Assay: immunoSEQ multiplex PCR; the TCRdb copy retains only in-frame clones and omits some. This repertoire shows more than 140,000 clones, roughly 78% found once; its top ten account for around 3%. On this clone itself: The antigen is not known.

The clonotype comes from a man younger than 35 in good health and CMV-seropositive. Sequencing used PBMCs. The chain has TRBV28 and TRBJ1-2, with D unresolved. CDR3 sequence: CASSLTRLHGYTF. The CDR3 DNA is TGTGCCAGCAGTTTAACCAGGTTGCATGGCTACACCTTC.